The source of this TCR beta chain is a study of T cells in Graves' hyperthyroidism and ophthalmopathy. This clonotype was recorded at least ten times. What it recognizes is unknown. Amplification yielded TCR beta CDR3 regions, with RNA transcripts as the source. The HTBI set primed first-round TCR CDR3 RT-PCR. In TCRdb, the multiplex PCR reads were re-called with MiXCR into one record per CDR3 protein. The sample has some 600,000 distinct CDR3 sequences, roughly 14% seen once. General study results and limits: The model identified upcoming ophthalmopathy a median approximately six months ahead of onset. Patients with ophthalmopathy were separated from those with stable hyperthyroidism by a 13 V-J model. Blood also carried most thyroid clonotypes expanded above 0.001.

With V trimmed by 3 bases and J by 7 bases, 4 bases remained unmatched. Germline V lookup: CDR1 LGHDT, CDR2 YNNKEL (reference sequence). The CDR3 runs 15 residues. The clonotype was recovered from a woman aged 30 to 39 with Graves' hyperthyroidism that later progressed to Graves' ophthalmopathy. J is TRBJ2-1 and V is TRBV3-1; 12 nucleotides line up with TRBD2. Specimen: blood. The CDR3 is CASSQTSGRRNEQFF. The CDR3 bases are TGTGCCAGCAGCCAGACTAGCGGGAGAAGGAATGAGCAGTTCTTC.